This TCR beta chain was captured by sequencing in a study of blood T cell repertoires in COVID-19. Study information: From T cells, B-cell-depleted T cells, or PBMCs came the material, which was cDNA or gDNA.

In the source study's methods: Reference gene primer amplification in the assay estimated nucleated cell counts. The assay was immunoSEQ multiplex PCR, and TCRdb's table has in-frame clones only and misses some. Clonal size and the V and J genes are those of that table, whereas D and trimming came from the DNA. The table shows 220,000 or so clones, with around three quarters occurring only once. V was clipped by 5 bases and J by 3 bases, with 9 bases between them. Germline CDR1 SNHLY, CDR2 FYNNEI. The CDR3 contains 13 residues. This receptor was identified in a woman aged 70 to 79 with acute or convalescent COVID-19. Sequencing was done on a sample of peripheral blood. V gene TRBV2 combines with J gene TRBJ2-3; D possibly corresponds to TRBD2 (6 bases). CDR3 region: CASSPRETDTQYF. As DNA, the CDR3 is TGTGCCAGCAGTCCCCGGGAGACAGATACGCAGTATTTT. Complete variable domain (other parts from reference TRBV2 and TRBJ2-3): EPEVTQTPSHQVTQMGQEVILRCVPISNHLYFYWYRQILGQKVEFLVSFYNNEISEKSEIFDDQFSVERPDGSNFTLKIRSTKLEDSAMYFCASSPRETDTQYFGPGTRLTVL.